This T cell receptor beta chain was profiled in a study of response to subunit inactivated influenza vaccine. From the RT-PCR reads, TCRdb called clonotypes with MiXCR, one entry per CDR3 protein. The sample records more than 700,000 distinct CDR3 sequences, 21% being singletons. This clonotype showed up just a few times. V was cut by 3 bases and J by 4 bases, with 11 bases left in between. The CDR3 extends over 14 amino acids. The specimen was PBMCs from blood, collected 4 to 6 days after vaccination. The chain recombines TRBV12-3 or TRBV12-4 with TRBJ2-3, with D perhaps TRBD2 (5 bases). The origin of this receptor is a man aged 45 to 65 who received an inactivated influenza vaccine. The CDR3 protein is CASSFLAEPDTQYF. CDR3 in DNA: TGTGCCAGCAGTTTTCTAGCAGAGCCAGATACGCAGTATTTT.